Included here is one T cell receptor beta chain sequence, with context. No antigen is known for it. The record originates from a study of beta chain features in type 1 diabetes. Overall study results and limits: In all four CD4+ subsets, TCRB CDR3 length was significantly, moderately reduced in type 1 diabetes. An over-representation of cells with high TCR expression could result from cDNA sequencing.

Reverse transcription of all isolated RNA meant that expressed TCRB transcripts were sequenced. Sequencing used immunoSEQ multiplex PCR; TCRdb keeps in-frame clones, though not all of them. The sample yields roughly 230,000 clones, 9% to 10% seen once. Source material: naive CD4+ T cells from blood. The clonotype was recovered from a woman aged 18-29 years in good health.

CDR3 sequence (DNA): TGTGCCAGCAGCTTAGGTAGACGGGAGGGATCCTACGAGCAGTACTTC. It translates to CASSLGRREGSYEQYF. This chain links TRBV13 with TRBJ2-7; 8 bases are shared with TRBD2. Germline loops: CDR1 PRHDT, CDR2 FYEKMQ (reference sequence). The CDR3 sequence is 16 residues long. With 0 bases clipped from V and 1 base from J, the junction kept 5 bases outside the gene matches.